The T cell receptor (beta chain) described here comes from a study of blood T cell repertoires in COVID-19. Study summary: Italy, Spain and the United States were the sources of the convalescent and acute COVID-19 samples.

The V and J ends lost 6 bases and 0 bases, in that order; junction bases with no gene match: 13. Looked up from germline, CDR1 is LNHDA and CDR2 is SQIVND (reference sequence). CDR3 length equals 17 residues. Profiling relied on immunoSEQ multiplex PCR, and the TCRdb table lists in-frame clones only, not all of them. The sample lists around 47,000 clones, roughly 63% occurring once. The sequence came from a man older than 75 with acute or convalescent COVID-19. Sequenced material: peripheral blood. J is TRBJ2-7 and V is TRBV19, with TRBD2 matching 8 bases. For the CDR3, the DNA is TGTGCCAGTAGCAACGGACTAGCAAGGACTCGCTCCTACGAGCAGTACTTC. Residues: CASSNGLARTRSYEQYF.